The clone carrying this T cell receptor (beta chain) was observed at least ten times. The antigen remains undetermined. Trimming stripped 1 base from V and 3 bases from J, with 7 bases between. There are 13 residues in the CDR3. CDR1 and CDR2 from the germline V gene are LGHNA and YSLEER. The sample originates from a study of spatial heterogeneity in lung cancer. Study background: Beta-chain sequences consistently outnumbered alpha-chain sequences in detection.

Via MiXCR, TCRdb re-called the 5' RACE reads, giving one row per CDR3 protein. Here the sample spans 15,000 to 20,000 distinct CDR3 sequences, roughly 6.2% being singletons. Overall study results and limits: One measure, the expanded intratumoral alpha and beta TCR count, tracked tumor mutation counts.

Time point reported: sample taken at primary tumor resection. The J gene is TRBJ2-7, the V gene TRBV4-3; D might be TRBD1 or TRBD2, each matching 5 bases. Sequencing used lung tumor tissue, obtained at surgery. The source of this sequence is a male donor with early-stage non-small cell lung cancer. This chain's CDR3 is CASSQGGDYEQYF. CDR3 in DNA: TGCGCCAGCAGCCAAGGAGGGGACTACGAGCAGTACTTC.